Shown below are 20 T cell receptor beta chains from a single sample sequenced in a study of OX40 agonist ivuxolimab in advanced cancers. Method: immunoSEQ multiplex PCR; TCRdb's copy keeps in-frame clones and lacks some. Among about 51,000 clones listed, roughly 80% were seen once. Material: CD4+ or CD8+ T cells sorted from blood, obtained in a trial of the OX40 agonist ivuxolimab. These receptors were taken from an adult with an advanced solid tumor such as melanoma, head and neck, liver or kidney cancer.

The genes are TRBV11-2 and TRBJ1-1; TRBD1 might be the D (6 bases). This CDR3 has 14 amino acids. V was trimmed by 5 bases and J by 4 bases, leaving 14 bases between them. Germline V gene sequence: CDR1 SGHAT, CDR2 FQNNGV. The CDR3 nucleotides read TGTGCCAGCAGCGGAGATGGGGGCTTCACTGAAGCTTTCTTT. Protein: CASSGDGGFTEAFF.

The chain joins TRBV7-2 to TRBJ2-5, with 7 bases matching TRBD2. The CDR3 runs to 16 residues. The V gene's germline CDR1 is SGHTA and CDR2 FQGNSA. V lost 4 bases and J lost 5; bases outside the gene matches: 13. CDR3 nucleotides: TGTGCCAGCAGCTCAAATCCGGGACTACGCTGGGAGACCCAGTACTTC. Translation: CASSSNPGLRWETQYF.

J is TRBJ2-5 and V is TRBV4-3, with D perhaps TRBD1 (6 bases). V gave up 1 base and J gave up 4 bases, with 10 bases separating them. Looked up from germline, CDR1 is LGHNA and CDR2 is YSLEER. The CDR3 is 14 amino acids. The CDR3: CASSQVQGRETQYF. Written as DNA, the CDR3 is TGCGCCAGCAGCCAAGTCCAGGGGAGAGAGACCCAGTACTTC.

Here the CDR3 DNA reads TGTGCCAGCAGTGTGCTCGGAGGCTACGAGCAGTACTTC. Translation gives CASSVLGGYEQYF. V usage is TRBV6-5 and J usage is TRBJ2-7; the D gene is possibly TRBD2 (5 bases). Deletions cut 5 bases from V and 3 bases from J, with 11 bases between. In germline, CDR1 is MNHEY, CDR2 SVGAGI. The CDR3 has 13 residues.

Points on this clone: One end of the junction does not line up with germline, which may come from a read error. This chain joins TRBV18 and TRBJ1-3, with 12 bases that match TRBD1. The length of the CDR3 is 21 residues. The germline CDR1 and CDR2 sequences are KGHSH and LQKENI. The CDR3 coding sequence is TGTGCCAGCTCACCCCGGGGCCCCGGGACAGGGGGCCCCATCTCTGGAAACCCCATATATTTT. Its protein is CASSPRGPGTGGPISGNPIYF.

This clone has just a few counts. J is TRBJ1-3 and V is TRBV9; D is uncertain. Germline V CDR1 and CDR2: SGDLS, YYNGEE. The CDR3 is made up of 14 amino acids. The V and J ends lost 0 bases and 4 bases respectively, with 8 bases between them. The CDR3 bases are TGTGCCAGCAGCGTAGAACCTGGGGGAAACACCATATATTTT. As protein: CASSVEPGGNTIYF.

The CDR3 reads CASSERLQGEKLFF. The CDR3 DNA sequence: TGTGCCAGCAGTGAAAGGCTACAAGGTGAAAAACTGTTTTTT. The chain joins TRBV6-1 to TRBJ1-4; D remains unclear. The germline V and J ends were trimmed by 2 bases and 7 bases, with 11 bases remaining between them. This CDR3 has 14 amino acids. Germline lookup yields CDR1 MNHNS and CDR2 SASEGT.

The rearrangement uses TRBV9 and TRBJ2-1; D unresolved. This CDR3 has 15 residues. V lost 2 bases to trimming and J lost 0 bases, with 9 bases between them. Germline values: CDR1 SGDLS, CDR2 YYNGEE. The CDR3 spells CASSVRSGSYNEQFF. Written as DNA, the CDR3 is TGTGCCAGCAGCGTCCGATCCGGCTCCTACAATGAGCAGTTCTTC.

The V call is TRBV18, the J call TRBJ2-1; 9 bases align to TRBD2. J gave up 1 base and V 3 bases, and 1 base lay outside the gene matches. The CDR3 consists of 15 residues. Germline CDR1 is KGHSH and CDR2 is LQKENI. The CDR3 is CASSPLAGSYNEQFF. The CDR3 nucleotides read TGTGCCAGCTCACCCCTAGCGGGGTCCTACAATGAGCAGTTCTTC.

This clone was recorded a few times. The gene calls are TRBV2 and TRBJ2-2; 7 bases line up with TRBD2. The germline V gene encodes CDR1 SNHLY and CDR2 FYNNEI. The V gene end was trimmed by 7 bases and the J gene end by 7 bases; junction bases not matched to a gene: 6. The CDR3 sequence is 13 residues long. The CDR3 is CASNGLVSGELFF. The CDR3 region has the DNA TGTGCCAGCAATGGACTAGTTAGCGGGGAGCTGTTTTTT.

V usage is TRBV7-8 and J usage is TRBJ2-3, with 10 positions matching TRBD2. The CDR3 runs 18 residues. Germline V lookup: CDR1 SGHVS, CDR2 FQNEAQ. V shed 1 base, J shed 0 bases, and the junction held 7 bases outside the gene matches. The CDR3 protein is CASSLGLAGETSTDTQYF. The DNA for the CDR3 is TGTGCCAGCAGCTTAGGCCTAGCGGGGGAGACTAGCACAGATACGCAGTATTTT. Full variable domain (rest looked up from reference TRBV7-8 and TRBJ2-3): GAGVSQSPRYKVAKRGQDVALRCDPISGHVSLFWYQQALGQGPEFLTYFQNEAQLDKSGLPSDRFFAERPEGSVSTLKIQRTQQEDSAVYLCASSLGLAGETSTDTQYFGPGTRLTVL.

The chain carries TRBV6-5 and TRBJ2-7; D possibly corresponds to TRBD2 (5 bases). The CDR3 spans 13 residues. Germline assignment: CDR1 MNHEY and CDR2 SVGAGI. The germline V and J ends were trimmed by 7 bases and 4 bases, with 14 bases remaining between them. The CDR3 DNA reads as TGTGCCAGCATGGGGAGCTTAGCTTACGAGCAGTACTTC. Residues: CASMGSLAYEQYF.

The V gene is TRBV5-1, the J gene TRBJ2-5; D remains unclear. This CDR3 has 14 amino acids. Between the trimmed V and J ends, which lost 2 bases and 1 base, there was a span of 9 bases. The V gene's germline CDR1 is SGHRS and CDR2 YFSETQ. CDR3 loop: CASSLFPRQETQYF. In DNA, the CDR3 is TGCGCCAGCAGCTTATTTCCTCGCCAAGAGACCCAGTACTTC.

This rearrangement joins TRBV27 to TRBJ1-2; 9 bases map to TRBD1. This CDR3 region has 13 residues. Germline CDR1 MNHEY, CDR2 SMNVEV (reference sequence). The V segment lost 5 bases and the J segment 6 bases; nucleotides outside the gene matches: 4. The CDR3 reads CASSITGGNGYTF. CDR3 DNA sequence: TGTGCCAGCAGTATCACAGGGGGCAATGGCTACACCTTC.

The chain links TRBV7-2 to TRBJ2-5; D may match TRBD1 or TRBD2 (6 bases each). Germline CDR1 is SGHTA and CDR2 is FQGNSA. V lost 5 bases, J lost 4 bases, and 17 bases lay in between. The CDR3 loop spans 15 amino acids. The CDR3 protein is CASSPGAGMRETQYF. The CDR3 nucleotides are TGTGCCAGCAGCCCAGGGGCGGGGATGCGAGAGACCCAGTACTTC.

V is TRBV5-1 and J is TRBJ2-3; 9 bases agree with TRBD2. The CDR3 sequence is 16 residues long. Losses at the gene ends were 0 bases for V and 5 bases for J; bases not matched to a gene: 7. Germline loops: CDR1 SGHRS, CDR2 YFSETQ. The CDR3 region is CASSLEGGGARDTQYF. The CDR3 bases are TGCGCCAGCAGCTTGGAAGGCGGGGGGGCCAGAGATACGCAGTATTTT. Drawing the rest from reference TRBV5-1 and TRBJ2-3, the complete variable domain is KAGVTQTPRYLIKTRGQQVTLSCSPISGHRSVSWYQQTPGQGLQFLFEYFSETQRNKGNFPGRFSGRQFSNSRSEMNVSTLELGDSALYLCASSLEGGGARDTQYFGPGTRLTVL.

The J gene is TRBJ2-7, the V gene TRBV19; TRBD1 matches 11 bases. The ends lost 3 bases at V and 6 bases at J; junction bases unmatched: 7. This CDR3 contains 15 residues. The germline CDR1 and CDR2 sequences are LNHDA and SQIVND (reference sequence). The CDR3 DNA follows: TGTGCCAGTAGTATCCGCGGGACAGGGGGTTTCGAGCAGTACTTC. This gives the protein CASSIRGTGGFEQYF.

In DNA form, the CDR3 reads TGTGCCATCAGTGACCAAGACAGGGCCGGCTCCTACGAGCAGTACTTC. It specifies CAISDQDRAGSYEQYF. The rearrangement links TRBV10-3 to TRBJ2-7, with TRBD1 matching 7 bases. This CDR3 is 16 amino acids long. The J segment lost 0 bases and the V segment lost 3 bases, leaving 8 bases of the junction unmatched. Germline V gene data show CDR1 as ENHRY and CDR2 as SYGVKD.

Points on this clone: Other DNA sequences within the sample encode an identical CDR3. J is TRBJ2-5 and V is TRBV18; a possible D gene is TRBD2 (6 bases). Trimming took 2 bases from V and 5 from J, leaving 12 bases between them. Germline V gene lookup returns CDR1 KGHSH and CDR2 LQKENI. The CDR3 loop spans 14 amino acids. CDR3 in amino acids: CASSPKGGGETQYF. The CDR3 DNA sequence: TGTGCCAGCTCACCAAAGGGCGGAGGGGAGACCCAGTACTTC.

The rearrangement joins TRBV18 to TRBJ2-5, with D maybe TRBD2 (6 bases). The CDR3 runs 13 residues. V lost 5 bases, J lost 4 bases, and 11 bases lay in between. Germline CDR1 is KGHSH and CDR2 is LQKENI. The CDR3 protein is CASSTGGLETQYF. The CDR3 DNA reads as TGTGCCAGCTCAACCGGGGGATTAGAGACCCAGTACTTC.